A selection of T cell receptor beta chains follows, all from one sample in a study of OX40 agonist ivuxolimab in advanced cancers. Only in-frame clones appear in the TCRdb table, and some are missing; sequencing was by immunoSEQ multiplex PCR. The table lists tens of thousands of clones, 88% of them singletons. Source: CD4+ or CD8+ T cells sorted from blood, taken in a trial of the OX40 agonist ivuxolimab. These receptors all stem from an adult with an advanced solid tumor such as melanoma, head and neck, liver or kidney cancer. Both conserved end residues are part of each CDR3. The D gene is left open where the match is weak. Not every row has a clone size; where given, it reads once, few, many or a size class.

J | size | length | V | D | CDR3 | DNA
TRBJ1-2 | - | 16 | TRBV27 | - | CASSLSWTSTNYGYTF | TGTGCCAGCAGTTTATCTTGGACATCTACTAACTATGGCTACACCTTC
TRBJ2-2 | - | 14 | TRBV6-4 | - | CASRRAPNTGELFF | TGTGCCAGCAGAAGGGCCCCGAACACCGGGGAGCTGTTTTTT
TRBJ2-1 | - | 16 | TRBV7-2 | - | CASSPPRGTRYNEQFF | TGTGCCAGCAGCCCCCCTAGAGGGACTCGATACAATGAGCAGTTCTTC
TRBJ1-6 | - | 15 | TRBV6-1 | TRBD1 | CASSEVRDRVSPLHF | TGTGCCAGCAGTGAAGTCCGAGACAGGGTCTCACCCCTCCACTTT
TRBJ1-2 | - | 15 | TRBV5-4 | - | CASKSGQLGNYGYTF | TGTGCCAGCAAGTCCGGACAACTAGGAAACTATGGCTACACCTTC
TRBJ1-6 | - | 14 | TRBV6-6 | - | CASSYSGGDSPLHF | TGTGCCAGCAGTTACTCAGGGGGGGATTCACCCCTCCACTTT
TRBJ2-5 | - | 15 | TRBV14 | - | CASSQGKGYQETQYF | TGTGCCAGCAGCCAAGGAAAGGGATATCAAGAGACCCAGTACTTC
TRBJ2-5 | - | 13 | TRBV6-4 | - | CASSVSGRETQYF | TGTGCCAGCAGTGTCAGCGGAAGGGAGACCCAGTACTTC
TRBJ1-2 | once | 16 | TRBV7-9 | TRBD1 | CASSLGGDRASYGYTF | TGTGCCAGCAGCTTAGGAGGGGACAGGGCCAGCTATGGCTACACCTTC
TRBJ1-6 | - | 14 | TRBV6-5 | TRBD1 | CASSSGRGNSPLHF | TGTGCCAGCAGTTCGGGCAGGGGGAATTCACCCCTCCACTTT
TRBJ2-3 | - | 19 | TRBV4-1 | - | CASSQDSLAVRVTQDTQYF | TGCGCCAGCAGCCAAGACAGTTTAGCCGTAAGAGTTACCCAAGATACGCAGTATTTT
TRBJ1-1 | once | 13 | TRBV4-2 | - | CASSQEGKTEAFF | TGTGCCAGCAGCCAAGAGGGCAAAACTGAAGCTTTCTTT
TRBJ1-1 | - | 14 | TRBV10-3 | TRBD1 | CAIRWDRARTEAFF | TGTGCCATCAGATGGGACAGGGCGAGAACTGAAGCTTTCTTT
TRBJ1-2 | - | 16 | TRBV5-8 | - | CASSLASAGMVYGYTF | TGTGCCAGCAGCTTGGCTTCGGCAGGGATGGTTTATGGCTACACCTTC
TRBJ2-7 | - | 14 | TRBV19 | - | CASSRITGSYEQYF | TGTGCCAGTAGTAGAATCACAGGATCCTACGAGCAGTACTTC
TRBJ1-3 | - | 16 | TRBV5-1 | TRBD1 | CASSRLGQSSGNTIYF | TGCGCCAGCAGCCGACTGGGACAGTCCTCTGGAAACACCATATATTTT
TRBJ2-5 | - | 15 | TRBV12-5 | - | CASGPRGGFQETQYF | TGTGCTAGTGGTCCTAGGGGGGGGTTCCAAGAGACCCAGTACTTC
TRBJ1-4 | - | 13 | TRBV2 | - | CASSWQGNEKLFF | TGTGCCAGCAGTTGGCAGGGGAATGAAAAACTGTTTTTT
TRBJ1-1 | - | 13 | TRBV30 | - | CAWERQLNTEAFF | TGTGCCTGGGAGAGGCAGCTGAACACTGAAGCTTTCTTT
TRBJ2-1 | - | 13 | TRBV10-3 | TRBD1 | CAITGGAYNEQFF | TGTGCCATTACAGGGGGCGCCTACAATGAGCAGTTCTTC
TRBJ1-2 | - | 15 | TRBV10-3 | - | CAISESSGKHYGYTF | TGTGCCATCAGTGAGTCGTCGGGGAAACACTATGGCTACACCTTC
TRBJ1-3 | - | 14 | TRBV5-6 | - | CASSPNWGGNTIYF | TGTGCCAGCAGCCCGAATTGGGGTGGAAACACCATATATTTT
TRBJ2-1 | - | 14 | TRBV9 | TRBD2 | CASSVVTSGGEQFF | TGTGCCAGCAGCGTAGTCACTAGCGGGGGTGAGCAGTTCTTC
TRBJ1-1 | - | 12 | TRBV5-1 | - | CASSLTNTEAFF | TGCGCCAGCAGCTTGACCAACACTGAAGCTTTCTTT
TRBJ2-7 | - | 15 | TRBV7-2 | - | CASSSYRDKSYEQYF | TGTGCCAGCAGCTCATACCGGGACAAGAGCTACGAGCAGTACTTC
TRBJ1-3 | - | 15 | TRBV30 | - | CAWSEDSTSGNTIYF | TGTGCCTGGAGTGAGGACAGTACCTCTGGAAACACCATATATTTT
TRBJ1-5 | - | 15 | TRBV18 | - | CASSPQEQRNQPQHF | TGTGCCAGCTCACCACAAGAGCAACGCAATCAGCCCCAGCATTTT
TRBJ1-6 | - | 14 | TRBV7-6 | - | CASSLGQVNSPLHF | TGTGCCAGCAGCTTAGGACAGGTGAATTCACCCCTCCACTTT
TRBJ1-1 | - | 16 | TRBV5-4 | - | CASSLGGTPSLGRAFF | TGTGCCAGCAGCTTGGGGGGGACACCCAGTCTAGGGCGAGCTTTCTTT
TRBJ2-5 | - | 14 | TRBV29-1 | - | CSVPLGGHQETQYF | TGCAGCGTTCCTTTGGGGGGACACCAAGAGACCCAGTACTTC
TRBJ2-1 | - | 18 | TRBV9 | TRBD2 | CASSALIAGGSPYNEQFF | TGTGCCAGCAGCGCGTTAATAGCGGGGGGTTCTCCCTACAATGAGCAGTTCTTC
TRBJ1-3 | - | 15 | TRBV10-3 | TRBD1 | CAISGWDSSGNTIYF | TGTGCCATCAGTGGATGGGACAGCTCTGGAAACACCATATATTTT
TRBJ2-6 | - | 15 | TRBV5-8 | - | CASSSYMAGANVLTF | TGTGCCAGCAGCTCGTATATGGCTGGGGCCAACGTCCTGACTTTC
TRBJ2-5 | - | 12 | TRBV29-1 | - | CSARTGQETQYF | TGCAGCGCCCGGACGGGACAAGAGACCCAGTACTTC
TRBJ2-6 | - | 15 | TRBV7-3 | - | CASRATSSGANVLTF | TGTGCCAGCAGAGCGACTAGCTCTGGGGCCAACGTCCTGACTTTC
TRBJ2-7 | once | 15 | TRBV12-5 | TRBD1 | CASGPYPGQSYEQYF | TGTGCTAGTGGTCCCTACCCGGGACAGAGTTACGAGCAGTACTTC
TRBJ2-7 | - | 15 | TRBV19 | - | CASSIPGTHSYEQYF | TGTGCCAGTAGTATCCCAGGCACACACTCCTACGAGCAGTACTTC
TRBJ2-7 | - | 18 | TRBV5-1 | - | CASIEKYQARGASYEQYF | TGCGCCAGCATCGAAAAATACCAGGCCAGGGGGGCCTCCTACGAGCAGTACTTC
TRBJ1-2 | once | 17 | TRBV19 | - | CASSIKSRGRGWYGYTF | TGTGCCAGTAGTATAAAGAGCAGGGGTAGGGGATGGTATGGCTACACCTTC
TRBJ1-1 | - | 14 | TRBV5-1 | - | CASSLGGDNTEAFF | TGCGCCAGCAGCTTGGGCGGGGATAACACTGAAGCTTTCTTT
TRBJ2-3 | - | 17 | TRBV19 | - | CASRIGGAGAGTDTQYF | TGTGCCAGTAGGATAGGGGGAGCAGGGGCCGGCACAGATACGCAGTATTTT
TRBJ2-1 | few | 16 | TRBV19 | TRBD1 | CASSIDGTGGYNEQFF | TGTGCCAGTAGTATAGACGGGACAGGGGGCTACAATGAGCAGTTCTTC
TRBJ2-2 | - | 15 | TRBV7-2 | TRBD1 | CASSLPGQRTGELFF | TGTGCCAGCAGCTTGCCGGGACAGAGGACCGGGGAGCTGTTTTTT
TRBJ2-2 | - | 16 | TRBV9 | TRBD2 | CASSKERGVNTGELFF | TGTGCCAGCAGCAAGGAGCGGGGCGTTAACACCGGGGAGCTGTTTTTT
TRBJ1-3 | - | 15 | TRBV4-2 | - | CASSQKGADGNTIYF | TGTGCCAGCAGCCAAAAAGGGGCAGATGGAAACACCATATATTTT
TRBJ1-5 | - | 13 | TRBV28 | TRBD1 | CASRTGINQPQHF | TGTGCCAGCCGGACAGGGATAAATCAGCCCCAGCATTTT
TRBJ1-6 | - | 15 | TRBV30 | - | CAWSLGPLGNSPLHF | TGTGCCTGGAGCCTGGGACCTTTGGGGAATTCACCCCTCCACTTT
TRBJ2-2 | - | 17 | TRBV19 | TRBD2 | CASSTGLAGGPTGELFF | TGTGCCAGTAGTACGGGACTAGCGGGGGGGCCCACCGGGGAGCTGTTTTTT
TRBJ1-2 | - | 14 | TRBV6-4 | TRBD1 | CASRQGAANYGYTF | TGTGCCAGCAGACAGGGGGCAGCTAACTATGGCTACACCTTC
TRBJ2-7 | - | 15 | TRBV6-6 | TRBD1 | CASSTFGTGAYEQYF | TGTGCCAGCAGTACCTTCGGGACAGGGGCCTACGAGCAGTACTTC
TRBJ1-1 | - | 14 | TRBV5-1 | - | CASSPREGGTEAFF | TGCGCCAGCAGCCCAAGGGAGGGGGGCACTGAAGCTTTCTTT
TRBJ1-2 | - | 15 | TRBV13 | TRBD1 | CASSPGTGINYGYTF | TGTGCCAGCAGCCCAGGGACAGGGATAAACTATGGCTACACCTTC
TRBJ2-5 | - | 14 | TRBV5-1 | - | CASSLADGLGTQYF | TGCGCCAGCAGCTTAGCTGACGGTCTCGGGACCCAGTACTTC
TRBJ2-3 | - | 14 | TRBV7-3 | TRBD2 | CASSRGLAPDTQYF | TGTGCCAGCAGCCGCGGACTAGCCCCAGATACGCAGTATTTT
TRBJ2-4 | - | 16 | TRBV9 | TRBD2 | CASSGGGRGLPNIQYF | TGTGCCAGCAGCGGAGGTGGGAGGGGCCTCCCCAACATTCAGTACTTC
TRBJ1-1 | - | 11 | TRBV5-4 | - | CASRRESEAFF | TGTGCCAGCAGGCGGGAATCTGAAGCTTTCTTT
TRBJ1-2 | - | 15 | TRBV6-6 | - | CASSYPGRGNYGYTF | TGTGCCAGCAGTTACCCCGGGAGGGGGAACTATGGCTACACCTTC
TRBJ2-7 | - | 14 | TRBV7-2 | - | CASSFSRGTYEQYF | TGTGCCAGCAGCTTCTCCAGGGGAACCTACGAGCAGTACTTC
TRBJ2-3 | - | 14 | TRBV7-3 | - | CASGSLTSTDTQYF | TGTGCCAGCGGGTCACTAACTAGCACAGATACGCAGTATTTT